This T cell receptor beta chain was obtained from a study of blood T cell repertoires in COVID-19. For the study at large: The samples span acute and convalescent COVID-19 from the United States, Italy and Spain. Sample material is recorded as cDNA or gDNA derived from T cells, B-cell-depleted T cells, or PBMCs.

Authors' analysis steps: Amplification from reference gene primers served as the basis for estimated nucleated cell counts. The assay was immunoSEQ multiplex PCR, and TCRdb's table has in-frame clones only and misses some. V and J calls plus clone size are reproduced from that table; the DNA served to infer D and trimming. This table holds around 240,000 clones, roughly 84% found once. Trimming pared 4 bases from V and 4 bases from J, leaving 15 bases between. Germline lookup yields CDR1 SGHNT and CDR2 YYREEE (reference sequence). This CDR3 has 15 amino acids. This sequence joins TRBV5-4 and TRBJ1-3; possibly TRBD1 for D (6 bases). This TCR was sampled from a woman between 40 and 50 years old who had recovered from COVID-19. Material: peripheral blood. This chain's CDR3 is CASSPTTGSGNTIYF. The CDR3 DNA reads as TGTGCCAGCAGCCCCACGACAGGATCCGGAAACACCATATATTTT.